This T cell receptor (beta chain) came from a study of graft-versus-host responses after intestinal transplantation. The count of this clone is one. Assay: immunoSEQ multiplex PCR; the TCRdb copy retains only in-frame clones and omits some. The data contain 35,000 to 45,000 clones, around 92% of them singletons. The sequence derives from a human patient who received an intestinal transplant, so some T cells may come from the graft donor. Specimen: PBMCs, collected 267 days after transplant.

The CDR3 DNA reads as TGTGCCACAGAGACTAGCGGGAGCCCTCTTCCCTACAATGAGCAGTTCTTC. Amino acid sequence: CATETSGSPLPYNEQFF. V gene TRBV19 combines with J gene TRBJ2-1; TRBD2 matches at 12 bases. Trimming at V came to 10 bases and at J to 2 bases, leaving 12 bases not matched to a gene. The CDR3 has 17 amino acids. Germline V CDR1 and CDR2: LNHDA, SQIVND (reference sequence).